The next 15 T cell receptor beta chains were all read from a single sample in a study of identical twins. TCRdb re-derived calls from the 5' RACE reads in MiXCR, one entry per CDR3 protein. Of about 720,000 distinct CDR3 sequences in the sample, approximately 18% were seen once. The sample also formed part of further work on T cells expressing NK-cell markers.

The sequenced material came from PBMCs. All receptors derive from a woman aged 18 to 35 in good health.

CDR3 protein: CASTFGPETQYF. In nucleotides, the CDR3 is TGTGCCAGCACGTTTGGGCCAGAGACCCAGTACTTC. The genes are TRBV12-3 or TRBV12-4 and TRBJ2-5; unclear D gene. The CDR3 has 12 amino acids. V was shortened by 7 bases and J by 4 bases, with 10 bases between the two germline ends.

This clonotype has only a few counts. At one of its ends the junction is not consistent with the germline gene, which may arise from a read error. V usage is TRBV7-7 and J usage is TRBJ2-7; 11 nucleotides align to TRBD1. This CDR3 has 15 residues. Germline V gene data show CDR1 as SSHAT and CDR2 as FNYEAQ (reference sequence). The CDR3 here is CASSSDRGPTYEQYF. The CDR3 DNA reads TGTGCTAGCAGCTCGGACAGGGGGCCTACCTACGAGCAGTACTTC.

This clonotype was picked up a small number of times. V and J are TRBV5-1 and TRBJ2-2; 11 bases fit TRBD1. The germline V gene encodes CDR1 SGHRS and CDR2 YFSETQ. CDR3 length equals 16 residues. With V trimmed by 4 bases and J by 6 bases, 8 bases remained unmatched. CDR3 region: CASSRGTGGLSGELFF. The CDR3 nucleotides read TGCGCCAGCAGCAGAGGGACAGGGGGTCTTTCCGGGGAGCTGTTTTTT.

This clonotype was observed a few times. V usage is TRBV11-2 and J usage is TRBJ2-5; 10 bases match TRBD2. The CDR3 has 15 amino acids. Germline V gene data show CDR1 as SGHAT and CDR2 as FQNNGV. V shed 0 bases and J 10 bases; nucleotides not matched to a gene: 8. DNA of the CDR3: TGTGCCAGCAGCTTAGAACCTAGCGGGAGTAGGGGCCAGTACTTC. Residues: CASSLEPSGSRGQYF. The whole variable domain, remainder taken from reference TRBV11-2 and TRBJ2-5, is EAGVAQSPRYKIIEKRQSVAFWCNPISGHATLYWYQQILGQGPKLLIQFQNNGVVDDSQLPKDRFSAERLKGVDSTLKIQPAKLEDSAVYLCASSLEPSGSRGQYFGPGTRLLVL.

This chain uses TRBV18 with TRBJ2-2, with 8 nucleotides matching TRBD1. This CDR3 region has 15 residues. Germline lookup yields CDR1 KGHSH and CDR2 LQKENI. J lost 0 bases, V lost 6 bases, and 3 bases had no gene match. The CDR3 here is CASSRQGTNTGELFF. CDR3 DNA sequence: TGTGCCAGCTCCCGACAGGGGACGAACACCGGGGAGCTGTTTTTT.

This chain uses TRBV7-9 with TRBJ2-7; 9 nucleotides line up with TRBD1. The CDR3 is made up of 14 amino acids. In germline, CDR1 is SEHNR, CDR2 FQNEAQ (reference sequence). The ends lost 4 bases at V and 7 bases at J; junction bases unmatched: 8. The CDR3 spells CASSSDRGSGEQYF. DNA of the CDR3: TGTGCCAGCAGCTCCGACAGGGGGTCGGGTGAGCAGTACTTC.

In this sample, this clonotype turned up a few times. This chain links TRBV7-2 with TRBJ2-7; D uncertain. Germline lookup yields CDR1 SGHTA and CDR2 FQGNSA. V lost 1 base, J lost 0 bases, and 13 bases lay in between. The CDR3 has 16 amino acids. In nucleotides, the CDR3 is TGTGCCAGCAGCTTAGATAAGACTCGGAGCTCCTACGAGCAGTACTTC. It yields the protein CASSLDKTRSSYEQYF.

This rearrangement joins TRBV13 to TRBJ2-1; TRBD1 might be the D (5 bases). V was shortened by 5 bases and J by 3 bases, with 11 bases between the two germline ends. The CDR3 totals 14 residues. CDR1 and CDR2 from the germline V gene are PRHDT and FYEKMQ (reference sequence). CDR3 DNA sequence: TGTGCCAGCAGCCTCAGGGCAGGCTACAATGAGCAGTTCTTC. This encodes CASSLRAGYNEQFF.

This clonotype came up a few times. The rearrangement uses TRBV5-8 and TRBJ1-1; D is unresolved. Germline values: CDR1 SGHTS, CDR2 YDEGEE. The CDR3 has 12 residues. Trimming stripped 2 bases from V and 10 bases from J, with 12 bases between. The CDR3 DNA follows: TGTGCCAGCAGCTTTAGGGCCGAGGGAGCTTTCTTT. It yields the protein CASSFRAEGAFF.

This clonotype was counted ten times or more. The chain carries TRBV5-1 and TRBJ2-1, with 10 nucleotides matching TRBD2. V dropped 4 bases and J dropped 6; count of bases not matched to a gene: 7. Germline V gene sequence: CDR1 SGHRS, CDR2 YFSETQ. This CDR3 spans 15 amino acids. CDR3 residues: CASSVSSGGLNEQFF. The CDR3, as DNA: TGCGCCAGCAGCGTGTCTAGCGGGGGACTCAATGAGCAGTTCTTC.

The chain employs TRBV7-9 and TRBJ1-1; 7 bases are shared with TRBD1. The CDR3 spans 13 residues. Unmatched junction bases numbered 6, after V lost 4 bases and J lost 7 bases. Looked up from germline, CDR1 is SEHNR and CDR2 is FQNEAQ (reference sequence). The CDR3 DNA reads as TGTGCCAGCAGCTCCAAAGGGGACAGTGAAGCTTTCTTT. It translates to CASSSKGDSEAFF.

The J gene is TRBJ2-1, the V gene TRBV5-1; 12 bases align to TRBD2. CDR1 SGHRS and CDR2 YFSETQ come from the germline V gene. V was pared by 0 bases and J by 8 bases, with 6 bases of the junction left unmatched. The length of the CDR3 is 16 residues. The chain's CDR3 is CASSLEASGGAHEQFF. CDR3 in DNA: TGCGCCAGCAGCTTGGAAGCTAGCGGGGGGGCCCATGAGCAGTTCTTC. Looking up the rest from reference TRBV5-1 and TRBJ2-1 gives the full variable domain: KAGVTQTPRYLIKTRGQQVTLSCSPISGHRSVSWYQQTPGQGLQFLFEYFSETQRNKGNFPGRFSGRQFSNSRSEMNVSTLELGDSALYLCASSLEASGGAHEQFFGPGTRLTVL.

This clonotype occurred a few times. The J gene is TRBJ2-7, the V gene TRBV2, with 9 bases lining up with TRBD1. The CDR3 covers 15 residues. V lost 6 bases, J lost 5 bases, and 11 bases stayed unmatched. Germline CDR1 reads SNHLY; CDR2 reads FYNNEI. Here the CDR3 reads CASSRTGTGPDEQYF. CDR3 nucleotide sequence: TGTGCCAGCAGCCGGACCGGGACAGGGCCCGACGAGCAGTACTTC. Variable domain in full (rest from reference TRBV2 and TRBJ2-7): EPEVTQTPSHQVTQMGQEVILRCVPISNHLYFYWYRQILGQKVEFLVSFYNNEISEKSEIFDDQFSVERPDGSNFTLKIRSTKLEDSAMYFCASSRTGTGPDEQYFGPGTRLTVT.

A few counts support this clonotype. This chain joins TRBV15 and TRBJ1-2, with D perhaps matching TRBD1 (5 bases). CDR1 and CDR2 (germline): LNHNV, YYDKDF (reference sequence). The CDR3 covers 16 residues. Between the trimmed V and J ends, which lost 2 bases and 3 bases, there was a span of 16 bases. CDR3 coding DNA: TGTGCCACCAGCAGAACCCCGACAGACCCTTACTATGGCTACACCTTC. Its protein is CATSRTPTDPYYGYTF.

The gene calls are TRBV10-3 and TRBJ1-5, with no clear D. The length of the CDR3 is 14 residues. The V gene lost 0 bases and the J gene lost 6 bases, with 9 bases spanning the gap. CDR1 is ENHRY, CDR2 SYGVKD, per germline. The CDR3 nucleotides are TGTGCCATCAGTGAGTCCCAAGTAAGTCAGCCCCAGCATTTT. It translates to CAISESQVSQPQHF.